The present T cell receptor beta chain was sequenced within a study of cytomegalovirus exposure and HLA in healthy donors. PCR primers comprised 60 Vbeta and 13 Jbeta primers. Data came from immunoSEQ multiplex PCR; TCRdb stores just in-frame clones and leaves some out. The sample records approximately 46,000 clones, approximately 68% being singletons. General study findings and limits: Later examination showed HLA-associated TCR beta chains had greater clonal expansion than equally common others.

As for this clone: Its antigen is undetermined.

Germline V gene lookup returns CDR1 ENHRY and CDR2 SYGVKD. CDR3 size: 12 residues. V shed 5 bases and J shed 5 bases, with 7 bases lying between them. The gene calls are TRBV10-3 and TRBJ1-5; weak D call: TRBD1 (5 bases). The sequenced material came from PBMCs. This TCR was sampled from a man aged 25 to 40 in good health and CMV-seronegative. CDR3 sequence reads: CAISPGDQPQHF. DNA for the CDR3: TGTGCCATCAGTCCGGGGGATCAGCCCCAGCATTTT.